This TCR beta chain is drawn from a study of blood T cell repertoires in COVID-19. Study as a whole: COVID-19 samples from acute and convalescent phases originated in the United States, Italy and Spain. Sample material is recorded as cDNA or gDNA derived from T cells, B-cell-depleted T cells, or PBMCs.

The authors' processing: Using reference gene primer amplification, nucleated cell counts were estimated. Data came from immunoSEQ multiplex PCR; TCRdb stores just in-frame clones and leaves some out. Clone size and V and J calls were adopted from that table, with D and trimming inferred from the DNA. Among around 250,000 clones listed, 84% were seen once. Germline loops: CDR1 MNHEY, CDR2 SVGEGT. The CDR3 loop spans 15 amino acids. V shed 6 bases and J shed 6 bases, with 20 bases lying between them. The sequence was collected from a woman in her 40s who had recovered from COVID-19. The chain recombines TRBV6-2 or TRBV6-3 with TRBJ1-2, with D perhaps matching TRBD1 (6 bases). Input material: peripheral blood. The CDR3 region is CASSPGAGVADGYTF. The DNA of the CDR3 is TGTGCCAGCAGCCCTGGGGCAGGGGTTGCGGATGGCTACACCTTC.